The 27 T cell receptor beta chains below come from one sample, sequenced in a study of PD-1 blockade in mismatch repair-deficient tumors. The protocol was immunoSEQ multiplex PCR, while the TCRdb copy is restricted to in-frame clones and leaves out a portion. The sample holds tens of thousands of clones; just under 85% are singletons and the top ten take about 15%. Sample: peripheral blood, taken 2 weeks after starting pembrolizumab. Every receptor here comes from an adult with mismatch repair-deficient cancer.

The rearrangement links TRBV10-3 to TRBJ1-1; 11 bases match TRBD1. The germline gives CDR1 ENHRY, CDR2 SYGVKD. V gave up 2 bases and J gave up 8 bases; unmatched junction bases: 7. The CDR3 runs 15 residues. The CDR3 here is CAISEGQGARSEAFF. CDR3 DNA: TGTGCCATCAGTGAGGGACAGGGGGCGCGTTCCGAAGCTTTCTTT.

The chain recombines TRBV27 with TRBJ2-1; 9 positions agree with TRBD2. Looked up from germline, CDR1 is MNHEY and CDR2 is SMNVEV (reference sequence). V was clipped by 3 bases and J by 1 base; unmatched bases: 4. This CDR3 contains 16 residues. CDR3: CASSLELAGSYNEQFF. Written as DNA, the CDR3 is TGTGCCAGCAGTTTGGAGCTAGCGGGATCCTACAATGAGCAGTTCTTC.

The chain uses TRBV7-2 and TRBJ2-5; 10 bases line up with TRBD2. The germline gives CDR1 SGHTA, CDR2 FQGNSA. The CDR3 consists of 14 residues. V lost 5 bases to trimming and J lost 5 bases; unmatched junction nucleotides: 5. Here the CDR3 DNA reads TGTGCCAGCAGCCTCAATAGCGGGAGGGAGACCCAGTACTTC. Translation gives CASSLNSGRETQYF.

This chain links TRBV6-6 with TRBJ2-7, with D perhaps TRBD2 (7 bases). This CDR3 spans 14 amino acids. Germline loops: CDR1 MNHNY, CDR2 SVGAGI (reference sequence). Deletions cut 0 bases from V and 6 bases from J, with 12 bases between. CDR3 sequence: CASSYSGGAGEQYF. As DNA, the CDR3 is TGTGCCAGCAGTTACTCAGGGGGGGCGGGCGAGCAGTACTTC.

This chain links TRBV7-8 with TRBJ2-3; weak D call: TRBD1 (8 bases). V was clipped by 5 bases and J by 0 bases, with 21 bases between them. The V gene's germline CDR1 is SGHVS and CDR2 FQNEAQ. This CDR3 has 18 amino acids. The chain's CDR3 is CASSPGGGTGISTDTQYF. The CDR3 bases are TGTGCCAGCAGCCCAGGGGGGGGGACAGGCATTAGCACAGATACGCAGTATTTT. The whole variable domain, filled in from reference TRBV7-8 and TRBJ2-3, reads GAGVSQSPRYKVAKRGQDVALRCDPISGHVSLFWYQQALGQGPEFLTYFQNEAQLDKSGLPSDRFFAERPEGSVSTLKIQRTQQEDSAVYLCASSPGGGTGISTDTQYFGPGTRLTVL.

The chain combines TRBV10-3 with TRBJ2-7, with 11 bases lining up with TRBD1. Germline assignment: CDR1 ENHRY and CDR2 SYGVKD. J was trimmed by 3 bases and V by 6 bases; bases with no gene match: 4. The CDR3 runs to 14 residues. CDR3 amino acids: CAISPGTGGYEQYF. As DNA, the CDR3 is TGTGCCATCAGCCCAGGGACAGGGGGCTACGAGCAGTACTTC.

The chain uses TRBV7-9 and TRBJ2-7; D ambiguous. Germline lookup yields CDR1 SEHNR and CDR2 FQNEAQ (reference sequence). The germline V and J ends were trimmed by 1 base and 5 bases, with 9 bases remaining between them. The CDR3 is made up of 13 amino acids. In nucleotides, the CDR3 is TGTGCCAGCAGCTTAGGGTCAAACCACGAGCAGTACTTC. Its protein product is CASSLGSNHEQYF.

This clone was counted a single time. V and J are TRBV5-6 and TRBJ1-5; a weak D match, TRBD1 (5 bases). The CDR3 totals 13 residues. CDR1 and CDR2 from the germline V gene are SGHDT and YYEEEE. Trimming removed 0 bases at V and 9 bases at J, with 10 bases between. The DNA for the CDR3 is TGTGCCAGCAGCTTGGGGGGGACTTGGCCCCAGCATTTT. Its translation: CASSLGGTWPQHF.

The chain carries TRBV29-1 and TRBJ1-1; a possible D gene is TRBD1 (5 bases). Germline CDR1 is SQVTM and CDR2 is ANQGSEA. The V end lost 6 bases, the J end lost 4 bases, and 15 bases lay between the germline ends. The length of the CDR3 is 13 residues. CDR3 sequence reads: CSVGTGASTEAFF. CDR3 in DNA: TGCAGCGTCGGCACCGGGGCGAGCACTGAAGCTTTCTTT.

The chain links TRBV6-4 to TRBJ2-6; no definite D call. Trimming removed 2 bases from V and 0 bases from J, with 2 bases in between. CDR3 length equals 14 residues. Germline V gene lookup returns CDR1 MRHNA and CDR2 SNTAGT. The CDR3 bases are TGTGCCAGCAGTGACAACTCTGGGGCCAACGTCCTGACTTTC. Translated: CASSDNSGANVLTF.

This clone was counted between two and nine times. This rearrangement joins TRBV5-6 to TRBJ2-1; TRBD2 is a possible D gene (5 bases). The CDR3 loop spans 18 amino acids. Germline values: CDR1 SGHDT, CDR2 YYEEEE. The ends were cut back, 6 bases at V and 3 bases at J, with 25 bases in the middle. The CDR3 nucleotides read TGTGCCAGCACTCCTACAATGCTAGCCACCTCGAGCTACAATGAGCAGTTCTTC. This codes for CASTPTMLATSSYNEQFF. Full variable domain (rest looked up from reference TRBV5-6 and TRBJ2-1): DAGVTQSPTHLIKTRGQQVTLRCSPKSGHDTVSWYQQALGQGPQFIFQYYEEEERQRGNFPDRFSGHQFPNYSSELNVNALLLGDSALYLCASTPTMLATSSYNEQFFGPGTRLTVL.

The V call is TRBV5-1, the J call TRBJ1-1, with a possible D match to TRBD1 (5 bases). CDR1 and CDR2 from the germline V gene are SGHRS and YFSETQ. The CDR3 covers 15 residues. Trimming took off 3 bases at V and 0 bases at J, with 12 bases between the two ends. The CDR3 region has the DNA TGCGCCAGCAGCTCTCCGGGACTCGTGAACACTGAAGCTTTCTTT. Amino acids: CASSSPGLVNTEAFF.

V and J are TRBV10-3 and TRBJ1-5; D may be TRBD1 (6 bases). Germline-derived CDR1 and CDR2 are ENHRY and SYGVKD. The CDR3 contains 16 residues. Trimming pared 3 bases from V and 1 base from J, leaving 13 bases between. The CDR3 is CAISDQGSGSNQPQHF. CDR3 nucleotide sequence: TGTGCCATCAGTGATCAGGGGTCAGGGAGCAATCAGCCCCAGCATTTT.

The chain combines TRBV4-1 with TRBJ2-5; 8 bases fit TRBD1. The ends lost 3 bases at V and 5 bases at J; junction bases unmatched: 8. The CDR3 consists of 15 residues. CDR1 and CDR2 from the germline V gene are MGHRA and YSYEKL. CDR3 nucleotide sequence: TGCGCCAGCAGCCAGACGGACAGGGTGGTGGAGACCCAGTACTTC. Translating it yields CASSQTDRVVETQYF.

This chain uses TRBV5-6 with TRBJ2-4; 9 nucleotides line up with TRBD2. Germline values: CDR1 SGHDT, CDR2 YYEEEE. J lost 11 bases, V lost 0 bases, and 3 bases had no gene match. The CDR3 sequence is 13 residues long. The CDR3 spells CASSLGLAGFQYF. In nucleotides, the CDR3 is TGTGCCAGCAGCTTGGGGCTAGCGGGGTTTCAGTACTTC.

The rearrangement joins TRBV7-8 to TRBJ2-1; 10 nucleotides line up with TRBD2. J was trimmed by 7 bases and V by 5 bases; bases with no gene match: 2. Germline values: CDR1 SGHVS, CDR2 FQNEAQ. The CDR3 loop spans 13 amino acids. The DNA for the CDR3 is TGTGCCAGCAGCAGGACTAGCGGTAATGAGCAGTTCTTC. Translating gives CASSRTSGNEQFF.

This rearrangement joins TRBV10-1 to TRBJ2-3, with TRBD1 identical over 9 bases. The germline V gene has CDR1 WNHNN and CDR2 SYGVQD (reference sequence). V shed 5 bases and J 0 bases; nucleotides not matched to a gene: 24. CDR3 length: 22 residues. For the CDR3, the DNA is TGCGCCAGCAGTACATTTGTGGACAGGGGAGACCCGGAGCGGTCTAGCACAGATACGCAGTATTTT. This sequence encodes CASSTFVDRGDPERSSTDTQYF.

CDR3 DNA: TGTGCCAGCTGGGACGCTCCGAGGAATCAGCCCCAGCATTTT. Translating gives CASWDAPRNQPQHF. This chain uses TRBV6-5 with TRBJ1-5; D might be TRBD1 (5 bases). The ends were cut back, 8 bases at V and 4 bases at J, with 15 bases in the middle. This CDR3 spans 14 amino acids. The germline gives CDR1 MNHEY, CDR2 SVGAGI.

This sequence joins TRBV6-4 and TRBJ2-1; no firm D call. The CDR3 has 13 residues. The V gene's germline CDR1 is MRHNA and CDR2 SNTAGT. The V gene lost 2 bases and the J gene lost 5 bases, with 7 bases spanning the gap. The CDR3 is CASSDGSNNEQFF. The CDR3 DNA reads as TGTGCCAGCAGTGACGGTTCTAACAATGAGCAGTTCTTC.

This chain joins TRBV5-5 and TRBJ2-1; D may correspond to TRBD1 or TRBD2 (5 bases each). The CDR3 is 15 residues long. V lost 0 bases and J 4 bases, leaving 11 bases between the germline ends. Germline V gene sequence: CDR1 SGHKS, CDR2 YYEKEE (reference sequence). CDR3 bases: TGTGCCAGCAGCTTGGAAGGGACGGCGTACAATGAGCAGTTCTTC. It translates to CASSLEGTAYNEQFF.

V usage is TRBV18 and J usage is TRBJ1-2; no definite D call. There are 13 residues in the CDR3. The germline V and J ends were trimmed by 2 bases and 5 bases, with 9 bases remaining between them. The V gene's germline CDR1 is KGHSH and CDR2 LQKENI. The CDR3, as DNA: TGTGCCAGCTCACCAAGTCGGGGATATGGCTACACCTTC. Protein: CASSPSRGYGYTF.

The rearrangement uses TRBV5-5 and TRBJ2-1; 12 bases match TRBD2. CDR3 length: 18 residues. Germline-derived CDR1 and CDR2 are SGHKS and YYEKEE (reference sequence). V trimming: 0 bases; J trimming: 0 bases; junction bases outside the gene matches: 4. The CDR3 nucleotides read TGTGCCAGCAGCTTGGTGGGACTAGCGGGTCCCTCCTACAATGAGCAGTTCTTC. Its translation: CASSLVGLAGPSYNEQFF.

The rearrangement links TRBV27 to TRBJ2-2, with TRBD1 matching 10 bases. From germline, CDR1 is MNHEY and CDR2 SMNVEV (reference sequence). J was trimmed by 5 bases and V by 6 bases; bases with no gene match: 9. This CDR3 region has 16 residues. Here the CDR3 reads CASSYRQGAGTGELFF. In DNA form, the CDR3 reads TGTGCCAGCAGCTACAGACAGGGGGCAGGTACCGGGGAGCTGTTTTTT.

This chain connects TRBV6-5 to TRBJ2-7; 11 bases align to TRBD2. The CDR3 has 15 residues. V dropped 5 bases and J dropped 0; count of bases not matched to a gene: 3. Germline lookup yields CDR1 MNHEY and CDR2 SVGAGI. In DNA, the CDR3 is TGTGCCAGCAGTCCTACTAGCGGGAGCTCCTACGAGCAGTACTTC. Encoded protein: CASSPTSGSSYEQYF.

This chain joins TRBV10-3 and TRBJ2-2; the match to TRBD2 covers 12 bases. This CDR3 is 18 amino acids long. V shed 4 bases and J 2 bases; nucleotides not matched to a gene: 8. Germline assignment: CDR1 ENHRY and CDR2 SYGVKD. The CDR3 DNA sequence: TGTGCCATCAGTGGGAGCCTAGCGGGAGGGCCAAACACCGGGGAGCTGTTTTTT. It is translated as CAISGSLAGGPNTGELFF.

The chain couples TRBV29-1 to TRBJ2-7, with D unclear. This CDR3 comprises 13 residues. V shed 4 bases and J shed 0 bases, with 10 bases lying between them. The germline V gene encodes CDR1 SQVTM and CDR2 ANQGSEA. CDR3 coding DNA: TGCAGCGTTGTAGGCATGAGCTCCTACGAGCAGTACTTC. It is translated as CSVVGMSSYEQYF.

The chain links TRBV7-2 to TRBJ1-5; D is ambiguous. This CDR3 is 15 amino acids long. The V end lost 5 bases, the J end lost 7 bases, and 18 bases lay between the germline ends. Germline-derived CDR1 and CDR2 are SGHTA and FQGNSA. The CDR3 sequence is CASSTIPRPNQPQHF. CDR3 DNA: TGTGCCAGCAGCACAATACCCAGGCCAAACCAGCCCCAGCATTTT.